This T cell receptor (beta chain) was recorded in a study of cytomegalovirus exposure and HLA in healthy donors. Findings and caveats of the study: Rare TCR sequences predominated, though certain public TCRs were found in many donors.

Comments on this clone: Antigen: not known.

Data came from immunoSEQ multiplex PCR; TCRdb stores just in-frame clones and leaves some out. This sample yields over 75,000 clones, of which 85% are seen a single time; 20% to 25% belongs to the top ten. Trimming removed 3 bases from V and 2 bases from J; junction bases left unmatched: 5. The CDR3 contains 16 residues. CDR1 and CDR2 (germline): MNHNS, SASEGT. Sequencing was performed on PBMCs. This sequence joins TRBV6-1 and TRBJ2-2; the match to TRBD1 covers 8 bases. The clonotype was recovered from a man between 18 and 29 years old in good health and CMV-seropositive. Here the CDR3 DNA reads TGTGCCAGCAGTGAGATGGCAGGGGGCAACACCGGGGAGCTGTTTTTT. Its translation: CASSEMAGGNTGELFF.